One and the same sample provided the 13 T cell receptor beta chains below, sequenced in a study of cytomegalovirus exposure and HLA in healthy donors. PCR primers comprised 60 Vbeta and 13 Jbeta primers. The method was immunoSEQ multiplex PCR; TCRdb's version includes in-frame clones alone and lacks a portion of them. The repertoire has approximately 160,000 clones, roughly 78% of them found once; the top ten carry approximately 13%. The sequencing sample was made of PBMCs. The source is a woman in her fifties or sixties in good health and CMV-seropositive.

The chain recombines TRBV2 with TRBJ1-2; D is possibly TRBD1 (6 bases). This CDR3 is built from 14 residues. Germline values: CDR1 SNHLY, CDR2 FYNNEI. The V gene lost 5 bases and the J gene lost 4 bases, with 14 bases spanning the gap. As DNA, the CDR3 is TGTGCCAGCAGTCAGGGGATGAGGTTCTATGGCTACACCTTC. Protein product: CASSQGMRFYGYTF.

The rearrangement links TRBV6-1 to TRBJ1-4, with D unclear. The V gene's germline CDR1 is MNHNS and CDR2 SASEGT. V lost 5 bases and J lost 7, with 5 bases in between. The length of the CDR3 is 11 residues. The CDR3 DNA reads TGTGCCAGCAGTTACAGTGAAAAACTGTTTTTT. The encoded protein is CASSYSEKLFF.

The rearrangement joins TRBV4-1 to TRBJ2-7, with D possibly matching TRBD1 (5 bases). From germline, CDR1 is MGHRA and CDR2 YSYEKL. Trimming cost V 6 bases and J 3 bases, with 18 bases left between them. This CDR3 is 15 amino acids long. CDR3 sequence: CASSIEQAAYYEQYF. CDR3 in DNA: TGCGCCAGCAGTATCGAACAGGCGGCCTACTACGAGCAGTACTTC.

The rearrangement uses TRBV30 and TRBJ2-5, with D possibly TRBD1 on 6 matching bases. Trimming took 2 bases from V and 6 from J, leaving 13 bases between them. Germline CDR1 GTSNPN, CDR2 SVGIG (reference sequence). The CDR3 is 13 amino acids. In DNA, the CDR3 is TGTGCCTGGAGTTCAAAGGGGGTTCAGACCCAGTACTTC. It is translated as CAWSSKGVQTQYF.

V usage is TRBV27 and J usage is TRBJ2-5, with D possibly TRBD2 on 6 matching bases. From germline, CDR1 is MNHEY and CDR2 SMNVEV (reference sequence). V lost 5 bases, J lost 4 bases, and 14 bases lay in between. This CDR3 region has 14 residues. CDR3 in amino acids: CASSPRWEVETQYF. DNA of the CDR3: TGTGCCAGCAGTCCTCGCTGGGAGGTAGAGACCCAGTACTTC.

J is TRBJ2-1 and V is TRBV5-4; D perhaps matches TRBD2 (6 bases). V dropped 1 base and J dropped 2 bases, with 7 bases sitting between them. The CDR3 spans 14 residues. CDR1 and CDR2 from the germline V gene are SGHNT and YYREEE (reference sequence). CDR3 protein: CASSLPGAYNEQFF. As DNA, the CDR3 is TGTGCCAGCAGCTTGCCGGGGGCCTACAATGAGCAGTTCTTC.

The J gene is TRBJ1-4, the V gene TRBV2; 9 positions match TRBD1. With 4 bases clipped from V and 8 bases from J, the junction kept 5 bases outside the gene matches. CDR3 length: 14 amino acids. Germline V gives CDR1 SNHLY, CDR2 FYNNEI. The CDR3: CASSGTGEEEKLFF. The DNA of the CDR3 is TGTGCCAGCAGTGGGACAGGGGAAGAGGAAAAACTGTTTTTT.

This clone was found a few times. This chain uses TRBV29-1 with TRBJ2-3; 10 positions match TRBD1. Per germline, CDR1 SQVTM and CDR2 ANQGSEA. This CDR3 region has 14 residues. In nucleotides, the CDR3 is TGCAGTACCCGGGTGGGACAGGGGACAGATACGCAGTATTTT. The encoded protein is CSTRVGQGTDTQYF.

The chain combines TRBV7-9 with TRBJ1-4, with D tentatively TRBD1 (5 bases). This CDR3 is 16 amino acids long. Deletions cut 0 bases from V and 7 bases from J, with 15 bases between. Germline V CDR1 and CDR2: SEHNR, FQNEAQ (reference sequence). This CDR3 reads CASSLASGGTGEKLFF. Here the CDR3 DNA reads TGTGCCAGCAGCTTAGCTTCAGGAGGGACCGGTGAAAAACTGTTTTTT.

The chain's CDR3 is CASRKETAMNTEAFF. The CDR3 nucleotides are TGTGCCAGCAGGAAGGAGACCGCTATGAACACTGAAGCTTTCTTT. This chain connects TRBV2 to TRBJ1-1, with D hard to call. Looked up from germline, CDR1 is SNHLY and CDR2 is FYNNEI. V was clipped by 6 bases and J by 0 bases, with 14 bases between them. The CDR3 loop spans 15 amino acids.

CDR3 sequence reads: CASSQAGSYEQYF. The CDR3, as DNA: TGTGCCAGCAGCCAAGCCGGCTCCTACGAGCAGTACTTC. V is TRBV14 and J is TRBJ2-7; D not certain. This CDR3 contains 13 residues. Germline loops: CDR1 SGHDN, CDR2 FVKESK. Trimming took 1 base from V and 0 from J, leaving 4 bases between them.

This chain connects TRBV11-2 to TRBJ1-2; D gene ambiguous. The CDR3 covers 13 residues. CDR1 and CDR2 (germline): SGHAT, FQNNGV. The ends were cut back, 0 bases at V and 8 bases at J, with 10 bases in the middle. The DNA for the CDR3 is TGTGCCAGCAGCTTAGACCCAGACACCGGCTACACCTTC. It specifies CASSLDPDTGYTF. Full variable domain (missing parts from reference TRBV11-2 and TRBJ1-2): EAGVAQSPRYKIIEKRQSVAFWCNPISGHATLYWYQQILGQGPKLLIQFQNNGVVDDSQLPKDRFSAERLKGVDSTLKIQPAKLEDSAVYLCASSLDPDTGYTFGSGTRLTVV.

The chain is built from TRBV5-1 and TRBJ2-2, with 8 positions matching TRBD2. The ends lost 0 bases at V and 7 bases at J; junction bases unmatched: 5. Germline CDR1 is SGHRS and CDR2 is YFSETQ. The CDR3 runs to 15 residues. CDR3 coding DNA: TGCGCCAGCAGCTTGGCGGGGGGGCCGGACGGGGAGCTGTTTTTT. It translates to CASSLAGGPDGELFF.